This T cell receptor (beta chain) was profiled in a study of blood T cell repertoires in COVID-19. Study in general: Recovery among Cohort 3 donors was established by two negative PCRs, clearance, or symptom resolution.

Participants' reported clinical history set cohort assignment. As processed by the authors: From reference gene primer amplification, estimates of nucleated cell counts were derived. Clones were sequenced by immunoSEQ multiplex PCR, and TCRdb holds only the in-frame ones, with some missing. V and J calls plus clone size are reproduced from that table; the DNA served to infer D and trimming. The repertoire holds around 200,000 clones, with roughly 90% as singletons. The germline V gene encodes CDR1 SGHAT and CDR2 FQNNGV. V shed 3 bases, J shed 7 bases, and the junction held 12 bases outside the gene matches. CDR3 length: 15 residues. This clone was recorded only once.

The TCR comes from a woman in her forties or fifties in a cohort exposed to, infected with or recovered from COVID-19 (not recorded which). This chain joins TRBV11-2 and TRBJ2-7, with 7 bases matching TRBD1. The sequenced material came from PBMCs or T cells enriched from blood (not recorded which). This CDR3 reads CASSLNSGQAVEQYF. In DNA, the CDR3 is TGTGCCAGCAGCTTGAATTCCGGACAGGCAGTGGAGCAGTACTTC.